The 18 T cell receptor beta chains given below trace back to one sample, sequenced in a study of shared clonotypes between healthy human individuals. The protocol was immunoSEQ multiplex PCR, while the TCRdb copy is restricted to in-frame clones and leaves out a portion. The table lists approximately 620,000 clones, roughly 97% of them singletons. The sample was naive CD4+ T cells sorted from blood. As to subset: CD45RA+ positively selected. These receptors all come from a woman in her twenties or thirties in good health.

This clone appeared once. The J gene is TRBJ2-2, the V gene TRBV10-1; 15 positions agree with TRBD2. The V gene end was trimmed by 6 bases and the J gene end by 5 bases; junction bases not matched to a gene: 7. CDR1 WNHNN and CDR2 SYGVQD come from the germline V gene (reference sequence). The CDR3 is 17 amino acids. The CDR3 spells CASSPGLAGGSTGELFF. The CDR3 DNA sequence: TGCGCCAGCAGCCCGGGACTAGCGGGAGGTAGTACCGGGGAGCTGTTTTTT.

The rearrangement uses TRBV6-1 and TRBJ2-1; unclear D gene. This CDR3 has 16 amino acids. The V gene's germline CDR1 is MNHNS and CDR2 SASEGT. The V and J ends lost 2 bases and 7 bases respectively, with 18 bases between them. CDR3 sequence: CASSEPYRRSSNEQFF. The DNA of the CDR3 is TGTGCCAGCAGTGAACCGTATCGTAGGAGTAGTAATGAGCAGTTCTTC.

The chain recombines TRBV7-9 with TRBJ1-3; 9 nucleotides line up with TRBD1. Per the germline V gene, CDR1 is SEHNR and CDR2 is FQNEAQ (reference sequence). Losses at the gene ends were 4 bases for V and 3 bases for J; bases not matched to a gene: 16. The length of the CDR3 is 19 residues. CDR3 in amino acids: CASSSPRDRDTSGGNTIYF. CDR3 nucleotides: TGTGCCAGCAGCTCGCCCCGGGACAGGGATACCTCCGGTGGAAACACCATATATTTT.

The chain links TRBV28 to TRBJ1-5; tentatively, D is TRBD1 (6 bases). CDR1 is MDHEN and CDR2 is SYDVKM in the germline V gene. This CDR3 comprises 15 residues. V was pared by 5 bases and J by 0 bases, with 11 bases between. The CDR3 bases are TGTGCCAGCAGTACGGGGGCATATAGCAATCAGCCCCAGCATTTT. Its translation is CASSTGAYSNQPQHF.

The V call is TRBV5-1, the J call TRBJ2-3, with 9 bases that match TRBD1. V dropped 4 bases and J dropped 5; count of bases not matched to a gene: 5. Germline V gene sequence: CDR1 SGHRS, CDR2 YFSETQ. This CDR3 spans 14 amino acids. This CDR3 reads CASSTQGAEDTQYF. CDR3 nucleotides: TGCGCCAGCAGCACACAGGGGGCTGAAGATACGCAGTATTTT.

V gene TRBV11-2 combines with J gene TRBJ2-2; TRBD2 matches at 11 bases. The V gene's germline CDR1 is SGHAT and CDR2 FQNNGV. This CDR3 region has 16 residues. J gave up 6 bases and V 7 bases, and 10 bases lay outside the gene matches. CDR3 DNA: TGTGCCAGCACCGGACTAGCGGGCCCCATCCCCGGGGAGCTGTTTTTT. This translates into CASTGLAGPIPGELFF.

This sequence joins TRBV28 and TRBJ2-1, with 8 nucleotides matching TRBD2. Germline assignment: CDR1 MDHEN and CDR2 SYDVKM. Trimming removed 2 bases from V and 0 bases from J; junction bases left unmatched: 6. The CDR3 runs 17 residues. CDR3 coding DNA: TGTGCCAGCAGTTTAGGCGGTAGCGGGGACTCCTACAATGAGCAGTTCTTC. Translated, it gives CASSLGGSGDSYNEQFF.

A note on this clone: One junction end disagrees with the germline gene, perhaps due to a read error. J is TRBJ2-5 and V is TRBV28, with a tentative D call TRBD1 (5 bases). The V gene's germline CDR1 is MDHEN and CDR2 SYDVKM. There are 13 residues in the CDR3. CDR3 bases: TGTGCCAGCGGGCCCCGGAATGGGGCACCGACGCACTTC. Amino acid sequence: CASGPRNGAPTHF.

This chain joins TRBV7-2 and TRBJ2-1; D ambiguous. Germline assignment: CDR1 SGHTA and CDR2 FQGNSA. V lost 3 bases and J lost 9, with 9 bases in between. The CDR3 spans 12 residues. The CDR3 is CASSFQIVEQFF. The CDR3 bases are TGTGCCAGCAGCTTTCAGATAGTTGAGCAGTTCTTC.

This chain joins TRBV5-4 and TRBJ2-5; perhaps TRBD2 as D (6 bases). The CDR3 length is 15 residues. Per germline, CDR1 SGHNT and CDR2 YYREEE (reference sequence). V shed 1 base and J shed 1 base, with 11 bases lying between them. The CDR3 region is CASSLNTGSQETQYF. In DNA form, the CDR3 reads TGTGCCAGCAGCTTGAACACCGGGAGCCAAGAGACCCAGTACTTC.

As regards this clone: The same CDR3 also results from other DNA sequences found in this sample. V usage is TRBV5-1 and J usage is TRBJ2-5, with D perhaps TRBD2 (5 bases). With 0 bases removed from V and 1 base from J, the gap between germline ends came to 7 bases. Germline lookup yields CDR1 SGHRS and CDR2 YFSETQ. The CDR3 spans 14 residues. The CDR3 coding sequence is TGCGCCAGCAGCTTGGTTCTAGCCCAAGAGACCCAGTACTTC. Its protein is CASSLVLAQETQYF.

CDR3 sequence reads: CASKMDAFEAFF. In DNA form, the CDR3 reads TGTGCCAGCAAGATGGACGCTTTCGAAGCTTTCTTT. The gene calls are TRBV2 and TRBJ1-1; D is unresolved. The V end was cut by 7 bases, the J end by 8 bases, with 14 bases between. CDR1 and CDR2 from the germline V gene are SNHLY and FYNNEI. The CDR3 has 12 amino acids.

This clone was picked up one time. The chain is built from TRBV6-5 and TRBJ1-5; no definite D call. Trimming pared 5 bases from V and 7 bases from J, leaving 15 bases between. The CDR3 covers 14 residues. Germline CDR1 MNHEY, CDR2 SVGAGI. The DNA for the CDR3 is TGTGCCAGCAGTCCCGTCCCGGAAGGGCAGCCCCAGCATTTT. Translated: CASSPVPEGQPQHF.

This rearrangement joins TRBV6-1 to TRBJ2-3, with 7 bases fitting TRBD1. CDR1 MNHNS and CDR2 SASEGT come from the germline V gene. The ends lost 8 bases at V and 1 base at J; junction bases unmatched: 6. The CDR3 runs to 14 residues. As DNA, the CDR3 is TGTGCCAGCGGCAGGGGGTACGGCACAGATACGCAGTATTTT. Translation: CASGRGYGTDTQYF.

CDR3: CASSITDRGAYEQYF. In DNA, the CDR3 is TGTGCCAGCAGCATCACGGACCGGGGAGCCTACGAGCAGTACTTC. The V and J genes are TRBV7-2 and TRBJ2-7, with D perhaps matching TRBD2 (5 bases). The CDR3 covers 15 residues. Trimming shortened V by 5 bases and J by 2 bases, and 16 bases separated the two germline ends. Germline-derived CDR1 and CDR2 are SGHTA and FQGNSA.

The chain recombines TRBV19 with TRBJ1-3; 12 nucleotides agree with TRBD1. The CDR3 is 19 amino acids. Germline CDR1 LNHDA, CDR2 SQIVND (reference sequence). V lost 4 bases to trimming and J lost 0 bases; unmatched junction nucleotides: 10. In nucleotides, the CDR3 is TGTGCCAGTAGTACTTCCGGGACAGGGGGCCGTATCTCTGGAAACACCATATATTTT. This codes for CASSTSGTGGRISGNTIYF.

This clone was recorded only once. This chain joins TRBV19 and TRBJ2-1; D gene unclear. Deletions cut 1 base from V and 0 bases from J, with 7 bases between. Germline CDR1 reads LNHDA; CDR2 reads SQIVND (reference sequence). CDR3 size: 15 residues. The CDR3 sequence: CASSIASASYNEQFF. Written as DNA, the CDR3 is TGTGCCAGTAGTATAGCTAGTGCCTCCTACAATGAGCAGTTCTTC.

The rearrangement joins TRBV6-5 to TRBJ2-7, with TRBD2 matching over 7 bases. Losses at the gene ends were 6 bases for V and 2 bases for J; bases not matched to a gene: 10. This CDR3 comprises 15 residues. Germline assignment: CDR1 MNHEY and CDR2 SVGAGI. The CDR3 DNA reads TGTGCCAGCAGATACCAACTAGCGCCGACCTACGAGCAGTACTTC. It translates to CASRYQLAPTYEQYF.